Each of the 6 T cell receptor beta chains below was sequenced from the same sample in a study of blood T cell repertoires in COVID-19. The protocol was immunoSEQ multiplex PCR, while the TCRdb copy is restricted to in-frame clones and leaves out a portion. The data show under 350,000 clones, 83% seen once. Sequencing used peripheral blood. The receptor set was obtained from a woman aged 45 to 65 who had recovered from COVID-19.

The rearrangement links TRBV7-9 to TRBJ1-6; D gene ambiguous. Trimming removed 1 base from V and 7 bases from J, with 14 bases in between. This CDR3 has 16 residues. CDR1 is SEHNR and CDR2 is FQNEAQ in the germline V gene (reference sequence). The DNA for the CDR3 is TGTGCCAGCAGCTTAGTCCGGGTCCTTAGGAATTCACCCCTCCACTTT. Translation gives CASSLVRVLRNSPLHF. Complete variable domain (other parts from reference TRBV7-9 and TRBJ1-6): DTGVSQNPRHKITKRGQNVTFRCDPISEHNRLYWYRQTLGQGPEFLTYFQNEAQLEKSRLLSDRFSAERPKGSFSTLEIQRTEQGDSAMYLCASSLVRVLRNSPLHFGNGTRLTVT.

This clone showed up just once. The V gene is TRBV3-1 (or the pseudogene TRBV3-2), the J gene TRBJ2-5, with 9 bases identical to TRBD2. Germline V gene lookup returns CDR1 LGHDT and CDR2 YNNKEL (reference sequence). The CDR3 totals 16 residues. The J segment lost 5 bases and the V segment lost 4 bases, leaving 11 bases of the junction unmatched. The CDR3 is CASSPGPRGGPETQYF. For the CDR3, the DNA is TGTGCCAGCAGCCCGGGACCGCGGGGGGGCCCCGAGACCCAGTACTTC.

This clone appeared once. The V gene is TRBV28, the J gene TRBJ2-2, with 8 bases identical to TRBD2. Germline trimming cut 5 bases from V and 0 bases from J; bases unmatched to any gene: 5. In germline, CDR1 is MDHEN, CDR2 SYDVKM. The CDR3 is 16 residues long. CDR3 nucleotide sequence: TGTGCCAGCAGTCCCGGGACTAGAGCGAACACCGGGGAGCTGTTTTTT. Residues: CASSPGTRANTGELFF.

V is TRBV4-3 and J is TRBJ2-2; 8 bases align to TRBD1. The germline V gene has CDR1 LGHNA and CDR2 YSLEER. The CDR3 totals 18 residues. V was clipped by 4 bases and J by 2 bases; unmatched bases: 12. The CDR3 DNA sequence: TGCGCCAGCAGCCGACGGACAGGGCCCGGGCCCAACACCGGGGAGCTGTTTTTT. Translated, it gives CASSRRTGPGPNTGELFF.

This sequence joins TRBV7-2 and TRBJ2-1; D may be TRBD2 (5 bases). CDR3 length equals 15 residues. V was clipped by 5 bases and J by 4 bases, with 15 bases between them. Germline CDR1 reads SGHTA; CDR2 reads FQGNSA. CDR3 DNA: TGTGCCAGCAGCCGGAGCGCCGGGAATTACAATGAGCAGTTCTTC. It specifies CASSRSAGNYNEQFF. The whole variable domain, remainder taken from reference TRBV7-2 and TRBJ2-1, is GAGVSQSPSNKVTEKGKDVELRCDPISGHTALYWYRQSLGQGLEFLIYFQGNSAPDKSGLPSDRFSAERTGGSVSTLTIQRTQQEDSAVYLCASSRSAGNYNEQFFGPGTRLTVL.

The chain is built from TRBV4-3 and TRBJ1-6, with 11 bases identical to TRBD1. The CDR3 is 16 residues long. With 2 bases clipped from V and 7 bases from J, the junction kept 4 bases outside the gene matches. Looked up from germline, CDR1 is LGHNA and CDR2 is YSLEER. The CDR3 protein is CASSQYGDRGNSPLHF. CDR3 bases: TGCGCCAGCAGCCAATACGGGGACAGGGGGAATTCACCCCTCCACTTT.